This T cell receptor beta chain appears in the sequencing data of a study of T cell repertoires in ileal Crohn's disease. Noted time point: neoterminal ileum biopsy at postoperative endoscopy, about 6 months after surgery. Clones were read by immunoSEQ multiplex PCR, and TCRdb kept only the in-frame ones, dropping some. Of approximately 13,000 clones in the sample, about 70% were seen once. Germline assignment: CDR1 SGHAT and CDR2 FQNNGV. The CDR3 runs to 17 residues. The V gene end was trimmed by 2 bases and the J gene end by 0 bases; junction bases not matched to a gene: 8. The receptor was isolated from an adult with Crohn's disease. V gene TRBV11-2 combines with J gene TRBJ2-7, with TRBD1 identical over 9 bases. The sequencing sample was made of ileal tissue. This CDR3 is CASSLPTGQGRSYEQYF. The CDR3 DNA sequence: TGTGCCAGCAGCTTACCAACAGGACAGGGGCGCTCCTACGAGCAGTACTTC. The variable domain in full, completed from reference TRBV11-2 and TRBJ2-7, reads EAGVAQSPRYKIIEKRQSVAFWCNPISGHATLYWYQQILGQGPKLLIQFQNNGVVDDSQLPKDRFSAERLKGVDSTLKIQPAKLEDSAVYLCASSLPTGQGRSYEQYFGPGTRLTVT.